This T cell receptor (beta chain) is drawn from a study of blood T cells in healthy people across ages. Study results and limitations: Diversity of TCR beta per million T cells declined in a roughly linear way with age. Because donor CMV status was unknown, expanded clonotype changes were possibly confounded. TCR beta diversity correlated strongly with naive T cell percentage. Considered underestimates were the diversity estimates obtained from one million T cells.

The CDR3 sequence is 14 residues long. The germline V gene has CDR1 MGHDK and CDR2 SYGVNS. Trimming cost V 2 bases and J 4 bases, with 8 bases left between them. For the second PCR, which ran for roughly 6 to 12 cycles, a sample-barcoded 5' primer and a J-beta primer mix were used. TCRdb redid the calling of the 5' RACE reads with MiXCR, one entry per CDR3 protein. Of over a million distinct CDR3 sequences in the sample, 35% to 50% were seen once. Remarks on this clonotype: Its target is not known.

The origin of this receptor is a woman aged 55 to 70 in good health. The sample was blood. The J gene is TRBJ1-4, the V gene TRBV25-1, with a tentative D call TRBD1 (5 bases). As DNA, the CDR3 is TGTGCCAGCAGTGAAGCGACAGTTAATGAAAAACTGTTTTTT. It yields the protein CASSEATVNEKLFF.